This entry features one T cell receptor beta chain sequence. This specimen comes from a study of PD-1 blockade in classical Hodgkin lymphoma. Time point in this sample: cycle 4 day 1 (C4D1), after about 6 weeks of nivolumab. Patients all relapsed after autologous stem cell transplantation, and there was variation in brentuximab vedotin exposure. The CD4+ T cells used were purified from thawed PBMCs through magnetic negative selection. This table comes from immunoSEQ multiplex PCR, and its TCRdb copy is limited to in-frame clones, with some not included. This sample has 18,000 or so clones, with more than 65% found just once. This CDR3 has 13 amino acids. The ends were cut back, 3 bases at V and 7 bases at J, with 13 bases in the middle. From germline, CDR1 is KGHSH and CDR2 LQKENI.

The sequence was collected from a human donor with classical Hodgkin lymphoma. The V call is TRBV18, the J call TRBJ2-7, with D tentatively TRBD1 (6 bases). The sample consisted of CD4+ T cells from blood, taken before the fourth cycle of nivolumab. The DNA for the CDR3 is TGTGCCAGCTCACCTCAACAGGGATTTGAGCAGTACTTC. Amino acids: CASSPQQGFEQYF.